The entry below describes one TCR beta chain. Germline V gene sequence: CDR1 SGHDN, CDR2 FVKESK. Trimming shortened V by 1 base and J by 8 bases, and 11 bases separated the two germline ends. The CDR3 contains 13 residues. TCRdb called the RT-PCR reads again in MiXCR, with one record for every CDR3 protein. The sample gives approximately 700,000 distinct CDR3 sequences, approximately 14% of which show up once; around a tenth is in the top ten. The record originates from a study of response to subunit inactivated influenza vaccine. The specimen comprised PBMCs from blood, sampled approximately 13 days after vaccination. The rearrangement joins TRBV14 to TRBJ1-2, with D possibly TRBD1 on 5 matching bases. This sequence was found in a man aged 50-60 years who received an inactivated influenza vaccine. This CDR3 is CASSQGRGWGYTF. The CDR3 nucleotides are TGTGCCAGCAGCCAAGGGAGGGGCTGGGGCTACACCTTC.